This T cell receptor (beta chain) was sequenced during a study of vaccination and CD4 T cells after COVID-19. Study-level background: For post-vaccine samples, collection took place a median approximately 78 days after dose two, ranging from 14 to 241. The study, taken as a whole, reports: For SARS-CoV-2-reactive clonotypes, the median went from about 22 to 38, a nonsignificant increase.

Specified treatment: roughly 11-day PBMC culture with coronavirus spike peptide pools or control peptides (ViraFEST assay). Negative selection recovered the CD4+ T cells once they had spent less than 11 days in culture. The Oncomine TCR Beta short-read assay generated sequence data from the DNA of cultured CD4+ T cells. Investigators isolated genomic DNA from cultured CD4+ T cells. TCRdb used MiXCR to reprocess the PCR reads, holding one entry per CDR3 protein. The repertoire consists of fewer than 20,000 distinct CDR3 sequences, with under 80% occurring once and the leading ten covering about 12%. In this sample, this clonotype turned up a few times. The antigen remains undetermined. The CDR3 length is 15 residues. Trimming removed 2 bases from V and 6 bases from J, with 16 bases in between. Germline V CDR1 and CDR2: LNHDA, SQIVND (reference sequence).

The chain links TRBV19 to TRBJ1-1, with D possibly TRBD1 on 6 matching bases. Sequencing input: CD4+ T cells from blood, cultured in vitro. This clonotype was obtained from a human donor who had recovered from COVID-19. The CDR3 here is CASSIPRTRGPEAFF. DNA for the CDR3: TGTGCCAGTAGTATACCAAGGACCAGGGGTCCTGAAGCTTTCTTT.